This record looks at one T cell receptor beta chain sequence and its context. This receptor's antigen is unknown. Nothing much larger sits one base from this clone, and base qualities are not available. The sample comes from a study of cytomegalovirus exposure and HLA in healthy donors (dated by TCRdb to 2016 to 2017). The study in broad terms: In an earlier analysis of some 550 of the donors, approximately 300 Gb of sequence data and 100 million or so unique TCR beta sequences from 150 million to 200 million T cells were reported. An early release that covered 500 to 800 HLA-typed donors contained approximately 300 gigabases of sequencing data and around 80 million unique TCR sequences. Among the roughly 400 genotyped donors, roughly 80% belonged to the genetic ancestry cluster associated with self-reported Caucasian donors. The study aimed to test whether signatures of past pathogen exposure could be identified by cataloging public T cell receptors. The study used immunosequencing to profile the T cell repertoires of hundreds of subjects and linked those repertoires to cytomegalovirus serostatus. Along with the roughly 670-subject first cohort, a separate validation cohort of 120 different subjects was used. The study combined high-throughput TCR immunosequencing, statistical association of individual TCRs with disease status, and machine learning to predict cytomegalovirus infection status. A later analysis re-analyzed previously published TCR beta repertoires from 650 to 800 donors and added high-resolution HLA genotyping to study TCR occurrence patterns. The later analysis used no new phenotypic data to find candidate immune exposures, relying instead on TCR beta sequences and their occurrence across donors. An earlier analysis of roughly 580 of the donors used high-throughput TCR beta sequencing to judge whether each TCR beta V gene segment behaved as functional or pseudogenic. Donor age, sex, ethnicity and CMV serostatus were compiled together with the repertoire data. A later genetic analysis used genome-wide SNP genotypes for 398 of the 666 donors, treating that subset as a discovery cohort. All discovery cohort repertoires had been generated on a single sequencing platform. HLA typing covered class I and class II loci at four-digit resolution. Typing coverage differed by locus: A, B, C, DRB1 and DQB1 were typed in roughly 620-640 donors, DQA1 in 522, DPA1 in 600 to 610, and DPB1 in 400 to 480. Four to six DR-DQ haplotypes were handled as single units for association and clustering because linkage in the cohort was strong. Across around 400 genotyped donors of the cohort, an average of 235,054 unique TCR beta nucleotide sequences per donor were sequenced, and approximately 19% of those sequences were non-productive.

Libraries were prepared through the immunoSEQ multiplex PCR assay. For the multiplex PCR, a mixture combining 60 forward primers for TCR Vbeta segments and 13 reverse primers for TCR Jbeta segments was used. The CDR3 region of rearranged TCR beta genes was amplified from genomic DNA by a multiplex PCR assay. On the Illumina HiSeq System, the amplified TCR beta libraries were sequenced as 87-base-pair reads. In the source study's methods: Across the 666 repertoires, a later analysis counted approximately 75 million unique TCR beta chains, roughly 11 million of which were shared by at least two donors. Raw reads were error-corrected and collapsed into unique sequences by a nearest-neighbor algorithm in which closely related sequences were merged to remove PCR and sequencing errors. To assign V, D and J gene segments, CDR3 sequences were aligned to IMGT reference sequences. For a sequence to be retained, a match of at least six nucleotides to both a V gene segment and a J gene segment was required. A rearrangement was called productive if the CDR3 had no stop codons and remained in frame with V and J, and every other rearrangement was called non-productive. Following IMGT convention, CDR3 was defined as the stretch from the second conserved V-encoded cysteine up to the conserved J-encoded phenylalanine. Sequences without an unambiguous match to a single V gene segment were excluded from the earlier analysis of 450 to 750 of the donors. In an earlier analysis of 500 to 750 of the donors, V segments were called functional above 56.7% productive rearrangements and were called segregating when the between-donor standard deviation exceeded 5%. A statistical classification framework was built to diagnose cytomegalovirus status from the catalog of TCR beta chain sequences. In a later analysis, TCR nucleotide sequences were compared against IMGT/GENE-DB human TR gene sequences so that V and J genes could be assigned. A later analysis assigned CDR3 sequences and most-parsimonious VDJ recombination scenarios with the TCRdist pipeline. In a later analysis, each TCR beta chain was defined by its CDR3 amino acid sequence together with its V-gene family, and reads without a unique V-gene family were excluded. A later analysis removed 550 to 700 highly shared, low-generation-probability nucleotide sequences to deal with suspected cross-contamination and a sequencing artifact. In a later analysis, a clonal expansion index for each public chain was calculated from normalized within-repertoire ranks of inferred template counts. A later analysis computed generation probabilities with a VDJ recombination model fitted to out-of-frame rearrangements, and checked the results against IGoR. In a later analysis, hypergeometric tests were used to score TCR-TCR, TCR-HLA and TCR-CMV co-occurrence, with a repertoire-size bias correction applied to TCR pairs. False discovery rates were estimated in a later analysis by permuting HLA or CMV assignments 20 times. In a later analysis, co-occurring TCRs were grouped with DBSCAN, and TCRdist sequence similarity was added when clustering was performed within HLA-allele-positive subsets. Co-occurrence clustering excluded repertoires with fewer than 30,000 or more than 120,000 public chains, plus five with anomalous nucleotide sharing. TCRdb obtained this table from immuneACCESS and retained in-frame rearrangements with V and J assigned. These tables miss some clones; where compared with another copy, unresolved V genes account for less than half of the shortfall, and the remainder is unexplained. D and trimming were read from the DNA, whereas the V and J calls and clone size are those reported in that table. This sample lists 150,000 to 200,000 clones; about 75% were detected once. Of the sample, 2.5% to 3% is held by the ten largest clones.

The cohort was made up of approximately 670 healthy bone marrow donors. At the time of sampling, every cohort member was nominally healthy, though immune exposures that went unrecorded were likely present. The donor was CMV seropositive and was included in the group of 300 or so seropositive cohort members. Every donor gave a peripheral blood sample, and the peripheral blood mononuclear cells from that sample were used for TCR beta sequencing. Genomic DNA extraction from the blood cell samples was performed with the Qiagen DNeasy Blood Extraction Kit. From the cysteine up to the phenylalanine, the CDR3 has a length of 15 residues. CDR3 DNA only is kept here, 45 bases in frame from base 1. Trimming removed 1 base from V and 8 bases from J; the gene matches leave 2 bases unexplained. Looking up the germline V gene yields CDR1 LGHNT and CDR2 FRNRAP. Results the study describes overall, beyond this receptor: When HLA alleles, especially DR and DQ, strongly co-occurred, TCR associations were difficult to assign to individual alleles. According to a later analysis, most CMV-associated TCR beta chains appeared to be HLA-restricted, and the HLA associations seemed to be driven largely by CMV exposure. In an earlier analysis of around 600 of the donors, most TCR beta V segments were observed in productive rearrangements about 90% or about 30% of the time, broadly matching IMGT annotations. The presence/absence analyses assumed that sequencing depth was roughly uniform across donors, and that assumption may not be true. Only TCR beta chains were sequenced in this cohort, and the absence of alpha or paired-chain data limited detectable features. Linkage disequilibrium might explain the correlated functional status among segregating V segments, but an unknown experimental factor could not be excluded. Because some donors lacked HLA typing at each locus, the association tests relied only on the typed subset. The authors suggested that the approach could potentially be extended to other disease states and immunological phenotypes. CMV serostatus was the only immune exposure information available for the cohort. According to a later genetic analysis, donors in an Asian-associated ancestry cluster had fewer N-insertions in productive TCRs than the approximately 700-donor mean. The classifier was reported to diagnose cytomegalovirus status with high specificity and sensitivity in both the original cohort and the validation cohort. The earlier analysis of fewer than 750 of the donors excluded 15 to 20 rarely observed V segments, including chromosome 9 orphons, because counts were too low. A further reported finding was that TCR beta sequences accurately predicted the HLA-A and HLA-B alleles for most subjects in the first cohort. A few of the identified cytomegalovirus-associated TCR beta chains were confirmed in vitro to be specific for cytomegalovirus antigens. A later analysis associated around 16,000 TCR beta sequences with specific HLA alleles at a false discovery rate of 0.05. Because the 87-base-pair reads could not distinguish some IMGT-functional V segments, including TRBV6-2 and TRBV6-3, those segments were excluded. In a later analysis, the rate of TCR association differed among HLA loci, with DRB1 alleles having the most associated TCRs and HLA-C alleles having the fewest. Across donors, most TCR sequences were observed very rarely, whereas some public TCRs were present in many individuals. An association between a missense DCLRE1C variant and V-gene and J-gene trimming of TCR beta chains was found in a later genetic analysis and replicated in an independent cohort. In a later analysis, HLA-associated TCR beta chains showed more clonal expansion and lower generation probabilities than non-associated chains that were equally common. According to a later analysis, parvovirus B19, influenza, CMV and Epstein-Barr virus appeared linked to several top co-occurrence clusters. In the study, around 150 TCR beta chains were listed as associated with cytomegalovirus. A cluster of highly shared sequence variants was judged likely to be a technical artifact of the sequencing pipeline.

The clonotype comes from a woman between 45 and 60 years old in good health and CMV-seropositive. The sequence is built from TRBV12-5 and TRBJ2-1; 13 of the junction bases match TRBD2. The sequencing sample was made of PBMCs. The bases are TGTGCTAGTGGTTTGGGGACTAGCGGGGGTGATGAGCAGTTCTTC. The resulting protein is CASGLGTSGGDEQFF.